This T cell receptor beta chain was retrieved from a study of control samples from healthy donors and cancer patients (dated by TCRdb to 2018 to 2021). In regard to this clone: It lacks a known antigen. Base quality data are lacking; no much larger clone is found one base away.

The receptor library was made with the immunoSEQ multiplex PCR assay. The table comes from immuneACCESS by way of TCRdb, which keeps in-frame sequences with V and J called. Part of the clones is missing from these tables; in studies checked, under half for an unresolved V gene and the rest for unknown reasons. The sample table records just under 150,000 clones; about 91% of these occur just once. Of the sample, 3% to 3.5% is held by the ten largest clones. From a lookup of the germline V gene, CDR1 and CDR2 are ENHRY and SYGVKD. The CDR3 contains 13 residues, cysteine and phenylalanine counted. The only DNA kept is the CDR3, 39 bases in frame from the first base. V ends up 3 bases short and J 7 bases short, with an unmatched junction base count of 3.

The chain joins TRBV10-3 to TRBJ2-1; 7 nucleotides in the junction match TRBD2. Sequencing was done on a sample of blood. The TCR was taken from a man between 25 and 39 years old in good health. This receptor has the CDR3 CAISDSGGNEQFF. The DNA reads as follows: TGTGCCATCAGTGATTCCGGGGGGAATGAGCAGTTCTTC.